A single T cell receptor (beta chain) is shown here with its context. TCRdb reprocessed the 5' RACE reads and reports one entry per CDR3 protein, with no DNA. Here the sample table reports 350,000 to 500,000 distinct CDR3 sequences. These data come from a study of T cells expressing NK-cell markers. Looked up from germline, CDR1 is MNHNS and CDR2 is SASEGT. This CDR3 has 14 amino acids. The chain couples TRBV6-1 to TRBJ1-1; absent DNA, TCRdb's TRBD1 call cannot be checked. This clonotype originated in a woman aged 18-70 years in good health. The sequencing sample was made of blood T cells: a sorted CD56 or NKG2C T cell subset, CD4+ or CD8+ T cells, or bulk PBMC T cells (not recorded which). CDR3 sequence reads: CASSRRDLGGEAFF.